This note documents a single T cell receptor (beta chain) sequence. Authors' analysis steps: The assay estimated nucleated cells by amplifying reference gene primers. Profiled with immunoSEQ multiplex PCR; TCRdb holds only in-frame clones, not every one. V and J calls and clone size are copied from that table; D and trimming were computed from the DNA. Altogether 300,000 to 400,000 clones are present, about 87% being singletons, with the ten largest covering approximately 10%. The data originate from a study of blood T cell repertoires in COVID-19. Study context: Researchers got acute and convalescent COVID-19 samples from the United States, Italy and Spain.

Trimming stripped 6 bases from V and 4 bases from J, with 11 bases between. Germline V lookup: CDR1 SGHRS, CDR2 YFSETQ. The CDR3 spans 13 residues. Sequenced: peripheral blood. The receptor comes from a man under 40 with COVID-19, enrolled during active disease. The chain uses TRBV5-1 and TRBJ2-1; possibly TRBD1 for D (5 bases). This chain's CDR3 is CASNIGAYNEQFF. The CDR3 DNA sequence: TGCGCCAGCAACATTGGGGCGTACAATGAGCAGTTCTTC. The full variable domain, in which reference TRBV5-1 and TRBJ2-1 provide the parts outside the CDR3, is KAGVTQTPRYLIKTRGQQVTLSCSPISGHRSVSWYQQTPGQGLQFLFEYFSETQRNKGNFPGRFSGRQFSNSRSEMNVSTLELGDSALYLCASNIGAYNEQFFGPGTRLTVL.